Following are 26 T cell receptor beta chains from one sample sequenced in a study of beta chain features in type 1 diabetes. Points from the study as a whole: Moderately but significantly shorter TCRB CDR3s were found in Type 1 diabetes patients in all four CD4+ subsets.

Of the isolated RNA, all was reverse transcribed, and so the sequenced material was expressed TCRB transcripts. Clones were sequenced by immunoSEQ multiplex PCR, and TCRdb holds only the in-frame ones, with some missing. Counted here are about 370,000 clones, around 10% occurring once; the ten biggest clones make up about 0.64%. The antigens for these receptors are not known. Sequencing was carried out using central memory CD4+ T cells from blood. The receptors here all came from a young man with type 1 diabetes.

This clone was seen many times. At one of its ends the junction is not consistent with the germline gene, which may arise from a read error. The chain has TRBV27 and TRBJ2-7; a weak D match, TRBD2 (5 bases). The CDR3 length is 13 residues. The germline V gene encodes CDR1 MNHEY and CDR2 SMNVEV (reference sequence). The CDR3 DNA reads as TGTGCCAGCAGTCCGGGGATCTCCGACGAGCAGTACTTC. Its translation is CASSPGISDEQYF.

The rearrangement joins TRBV27 to TRBJ2-7, with D unclear. V shed 4 bases and J shed 4 bases, with 14 bases lying between them. Germline CDR1 and CDR2: MNHEY and SMNVEV (reference sequence). The CDR3 has 14 residues. The CDR3 here is CASSSIKKFYEQYF. The CDR3 nucleotides read TGTGCCAGCAGTTCTATTAAAAAGTTTTACGAGCAGTACTTC.

This chain links TRBV11-2 with TRBJ2-5; a weak D match, TRBD1 (6 bases). The germline V gene has CDR1 SGHAT and CDR2 FQNNGV. The CDR3 is 14 amino acids. The V end lost 4 bases, the J end lost 3 bases, and 12 bases lay between the germline ends. This CDR3 is CASSSSGVEETQYF. The CDR3 nucleotides are TGTGCCAGCAGCTCGTCAGGGGTGGAAGAGACCCAGTACTTC.

This rearrangement joins TRBV9 to TRBJ1-5, with D uncertain. V lost 4 bases to trimming and J lost 0 bases, with 11 bases between them. The CDR3 sequence is 15 residues long. Germline V gene lookup returns CDR1 SGDLS and CDR2 YYNGEE. The CDR3 bases are TGTGCCAGCAGCTTAGCGGGGTATAGCAATCAGCCCCAGCATTTT. Protein product: CASSLAGYSNQPQHF.

This clone was observed a few times. This chain uses TRBV28 with TRBJ2-5; 7 bases map to TRBD1. The CDR3 spans 13 residues. V shed 5 bases and J 4 bases; nucleotides not matched to a gene: 4. Germline values: CDR1 MDHEN, CDR2 SYDVKM. The chain's CDR3 is CASSLYRGETQYF. CDR3 DNA: TGTGCCAGCAGTCTCTACAGGGGAGAGACCCAGTACTTC.

This clone was detected ten times or more. The chain recombines TRBV23-1 with TRBJ2-4; D not resolved. TRBV23-1 is classed as an ORF, of uncertain function. The CDR3 totals 16 residues. V gave up 2 bases and J gave up 4 bases, with 15 bases separating them. This CDR3 reads CASSQEEDGGKNIQYF. The CDR3 DNA follows: TGCGCCAGCAGTCAAGAGGAAGATGGTGGTAAAAACATTCAGTACTTC.

This clone was recorded at least ten times. The chain combines TRBV30 with TRBJ1-2, with D perhaps TRBD1 (6 bases). Trimming took off 0 bases at V and 8 bases at J, with 22 bases between the two ends. Germline-derived CDR1 and CDR2 are GTSNPN and SVGIG (reference sequence). CDR3 size: 16 residues. The CDR3 DNA is TGTGCCTGGAGTGTACTCCGGACAGCGCAGGGTCGAGGCTACACCTTC. Translation: CAWSVLRTAQGRGYTF.

This clone was seen a handful of times. The rearrangement uses TRBV2 and TRBJ2-3; D perhaps matches TRBD1 (5 bases). Germline CDR1 is SNHLY and CDR2 is FYNNEI. The CDR3 contains 15 residues. The V end was cut by 4 bases, the J end by 2 bases, with 13 bases between. CDR3 amino acids: CASSVDRHTTDTQYF. DNA of the CDR3: TGTGCCAGCAGTGTCGACAGACATACCACAGATACGCAGTATTTT.

There are a few counts of this clone. The chain recombines TRBV27 with TRBJ2-7; 11 bases match TRBD1. V lost 8 bases and J lost 4; bases outside the gene matches: 4. Germline CDR1 MNHEY, CDR2 SMNVEV (reference sequence). The CDR3 sequence is 13 residues long. The CDR3 DNA reads TGTGCCAGCCGAGGACAGGGGGCGTACGAGCAGTACTTC. It translates to CASRGQGAYEQYF.

This chain connects TRBV2 to TRBJ1-5, with D tentatively TRBD1 (6 bases). This CDR3 comprises 14 residues. V dropped 6 bases and J dropped 7 bases, with 16 bases sitting between them. Germline assignment: CDR1 SNHLY and CDR2 FYNNEI. The CDR3: CASRQDSFFQPQHF. CDR3 DNA sequence: TGTGCCAGCAGGCAGGACAGTTTCTTCCAGCCCCAGCATTTT.

This clone was seen at least ten times. The chain uses TRBV4-3 and TRBJ2-1; D call uncertain. CDR3 size: 15 residues. Trimming left V 0 bases short and J 3 bases short, with 9 bases between. Germline loops: CDR1 LGHNA, CDR2 YSLEER. CDR3 sequence (DNA): TGCGCCAGCAGCCAAGATCAGAACAGCTACAATGAGCAGTTCTTC. This translates into CASSQDQNSYNEQFF.

This clone was observed a few times. The J gene is TRBJ2-5, the V gene TRBV7-9, with D tentatively TRBD2 (6 bases). The V end lost 5 bases, the J end lost 4 bases, and 14 bases lay between the germline ends. The CDR3 runs 14 residues. CDR1 is SEHNR and CDR2 is FQNEAQ in the germline V gene (reference sequence). CDR3 sequence: CASSQGLSRETQYF. The CDR3 DNA sequence: TGTGCCAGCAGCCAGGGACTTAGTCGAGAGACCCAGTACTTC.

This clone was counted at least ten times. CDR3: CASSAGVGTDTQYF. CDR3 DNA sequence: TGCGCCAGCAGCGCGGGGGTCGGCACAGATACGCAGTATTTT. The V call is TRBV5-1, the J call TRBJ2-3; 7 nucleotides align to TRBD2. Per germline, CDR1 SGHRS and CDR2 YFSETQ. The CDR3 spans 14 residues. Trimming cost V 4 bases and J 1 base; bases outside gene matches: 3.

This clone was found a few times. V is TRBV7-2 and J is TRBJ1-4; no definite D call. V was clipped by 2 bases and J by 3 bases, with 7 bases between them. This CDR3 has 14 amino acids. Germline values: CDR1 SGHTA, CDR2 FQGNSA. The CDR3 here is CASSLRQANEKLFF. In nucleotides, the CDR3 is TGTGCCAGCAGCTTAAGGCAGGCTAATGAAAAACTGTTTTTT. Together with reference TRBV7-2 and TRBJ1-4, the CDR3 gives the full variable domain: GAGVSQSPSNKVTEKGKDVELRCDPISGHTALYWYRQSLGQGLEFLIYFQGNSAPDKSGLPSDRFSAERTGGSVSTLTIQRTQQEDSAVYLCASSLRQANEKLFFGSGTQLSVL.

This clone has a handful of counts. The chain has TRBV18 and TRBJ2-3; D assignment may be TRBD1 or TRBD2 (6 bases each). The CDR3 sequence is 15 residues long. Trimming took 1 base from V and 0 from J, leaving 8 bases between them. Germline CDR1 KGHSH, CDR2 LQKENI. In DNA form, the CDR3 reads TGTGCCAGCTCACCACGGGGGGCGAGCACAGATACGCAGTATTTT. Protein sequence: CASSPRGASTDTQYF.

A few counts support this clone. The chain employs TRBV5-1 and TRBJ2-7; 7 nucleotides agree with TRBD1. The CDR3 contains 14 residues. Germline assignment: CDR1 SGHRS and CDR2 YFSETQ. V shed 4 bases, J shed 0 bases, and the junction held 4 bases outside the gene matches. The chain's CDR3 is CASSPGTASYEQYF. The DNA for the CDR3 is TGCGCCAGCAGCCCCGGGACAGCCTCCTACGAGCAGTACTTC.

V is TRBV28 and J is TRBJ2-4; 10 bases agree with TRBD2. Germline V gives CDR1 MDHEN, CDR2 SYDVKM. CDR3 length: 18 residues. V lost 5 bases to trimming and J lost 0 bases; unmatched junction nucleotides: 10. The CDR3 sequence is CASSLGLAATEAKNIQYF. In DNA form, the CDR3 reads TGTGCCAGCAGTCTCGGACTAGCGGCTACCGAAGCCAAAAACATTCAGTACTTC. Complete variable domain (other parts from reference TRBV28 and TRBJ2-4): DVKVTQSSRYLVKRTGEKVFLECVQDMDHENMFWYRQDPGLGLRLIYFSYDVKMKEKGDIPEGYSVSREKKERFSLILESASTNQTSMYLCASSLGLAATEAKNIQYFGAGTRLSVL.

This clone has a handful of counts. This chain joins TRBV9 and TRBJ2-3, with D tentatively TRBD2 (5 bases). The CDR3 length is 13 residues. V shed 0 bases and J shed 5 bases, with 7 bases lying between them. Germline V gene data show CDR1 as SGDLS and CDR2 as YYNGEE. CDR3 DNA sequence: TGTGCCAGCAGCGTAGGGAGCGGAGATACGCAGTATTTT. It is translated as CASSVGSGDTQYF.

The chain has TRBV7-2 and TRBJ2-3; 13 bases are a match to TRBD2. The CDR3 is made up of 17 amino acids. The V gene's germline CDR1 is SGHTA and CDR2 FQGNSA. V lost 2 bases, J lost 4 bases, and 6 bases stayed unmatched. CDR3 sequence (DNA): TGTGCCAGCAGCTTAACTAGCGGGAGGGCCAGCCCAGATACGCAGTATTTT. This sequence encodes CASSLTSGRASPDTQYF. Based on the CDR3 plus reference TRBV7-2 and TRBJ2-3, the full variable domain is GAGVSQSPSNKVTEKGKDVELRCDPISGHTALYWYRQSLGQGLEFLIYFQGNSAPDKSGLPSDRFSAERTGGSVSTLTIQRTQQEDSAVYLCASSLTSGRASPDTQYFGPGTRLTVL.

This clone was seen a few times. The chain links TRBV5-8 to TRBJ2-4, with 7 bases aligning to TRBD1. From germline, CDR1 is SGHTS and CDR2 YDEGEE. The CDR3 runs 13 residues. V lost 5 bases, J lost 5 bases, and 4 bases stayed unmatched. CDR3 sequence reads: CASRGQWENIQYF. In nucleotides, the CDR3 is TGTGCCAGCAGGGGACAGTGGGAAAACATTCAGTACTTC.

As to this clone: A far larger clone is only one base removed, so a read error is likely. The chain links TRBV6-6 to TRBJ1-2; 9 bases map to TRBD1. V shed 5 bases and J 6 bases; nucleotides not matched to a gene: 4. CDR1 is MNHNY and CDR2 is SVGAGI in the germline V gene (reference sequence). The CDR3 sequence is 13 residues long. CDR3 nucleotides: TGTGCCAGCAGTCCCGGGACAGGGAATGGCTACACCTTC. Amino acid sequence: CASSPGTGNGYTF.

This clone was seen repeatedly, ten times or more. The chain joins TRBV6-6 to TRBJ1-2; D remains ambiguous. The CDR3 totals 10 residues. V gave up 3 bases and J gave up 6 bases, with 2 bases separating them. Germline loops: CDR1 MNHNY, CDR2 SVGAGI (reference sequence). The CDR3 bases are TGTGCCAGCAGTTATGATGGCTACACCTTC. Residues: CASSYDGYTF.

This clone has more than one count but fewer than ten. The chain combines TRBV2 with TRBJ2-2; 9 positions match TRBD1. CDR1 is SNHLY and CDR2 is FYNNEI in the germline V gene. This CDR3 contains 13 residues. V was pared by 6 bases and J by 7 bases, with 3 bases of the junction left unmatched. CDR3 protein: CASRGQGIGELFF. CDR3 in DNA: TGTGCCAGCAGGGGACAGGGCATCGGGGAGCTGTTTTTT.

This clone was observed at least ten times. The gene calls are TRBV10-3 and TRBJ2-5, with D unclear. The V gene's germline CDR1 is ENHRY and CDR2 SYGVKD. The CDR3 is 12 residues long. The V end lost 8 bases, the J end lost 2 bases, and 9 bases lay between the germline ends. The CDR3 DNA is TGTGCCATCTCCGAGAGACAAGAGACCCAGTACTTC. Amino acid sequence: CAISERQETQYF.

About this clone itself: Other DNA variants within this sample encode the same CDR3. This chain connects TRBV5-1 to TRBJ1-4; D gene unclear. The V and J ends lost 0 bases and 3 bases respectively, with 6 bases between them. CDR3 length: 14 residues. Germline V gives CDR1 SGHRS, CDR2 YFSETQ. CDR3 in amino acids: CASSLGGANEKLFF. The CDR3 coding sequence is TGCGCCAGCAGCTTGGGCGGAGCTAATGAAAAACTGTTTTTT.

CDR3 sequence: CASSLGRDADTGELFF. The CDR3 coding sequence is TGTGCCAGCAGCTTAGGCAGGGACGCCGACACCGGGGAGCTGTTTTTT. This chain links TRBV7-3 with TRBJ2-2; D is tentatively TRBD1 or TRBD2 (5 bases each). The germline gives CDR1 SGHTA, CDR2 FQGTGA. V was cut by 2 bases and J by 3 bases, with 13 bases left in between. CDR3 size: 16 residues.